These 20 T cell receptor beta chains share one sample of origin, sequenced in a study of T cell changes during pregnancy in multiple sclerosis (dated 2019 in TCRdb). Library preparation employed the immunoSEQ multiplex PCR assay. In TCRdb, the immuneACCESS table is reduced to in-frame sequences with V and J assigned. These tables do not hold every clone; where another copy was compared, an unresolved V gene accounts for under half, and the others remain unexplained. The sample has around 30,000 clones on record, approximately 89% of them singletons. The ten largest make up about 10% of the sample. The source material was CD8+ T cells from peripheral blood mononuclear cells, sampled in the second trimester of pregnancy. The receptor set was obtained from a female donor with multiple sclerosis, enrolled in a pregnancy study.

DNA of the CDR3: TGTGCCAGCAGTGATCGAGGCAGGGCGGCTGAAAAACTGTTTTTT. Its translation: CASSDRGRAAEKLFF. V is TRBV2 and J is TRBJ1-4; tentative D call: TRBD1 (5 bases). The CDR3 length is 15 residues. V lost 3 bases and J lost 7, with 15 bases in between. The germline V gene encodes CDR1 SNHLY and CDR2 FYNNEI.

As DNA, the CDR3 is TGTGCCAGCAGCTTTTCACAGGGGGGTAACAATCAGCCCCAGCATTTT. It specifies CASSFSQGGNNQPQHF. V is TRBV7-9 and J is TRBJ1-5, with 8 bases lining up with TRBD1. In germline, CDR1 is SEHNR, CDR2 FQNEAQ (reference sequence). This CDR3 is built from 16 residues. V shed 3 bases, J shed 3 bases, and the junction held 7 bases outside the gene matches.

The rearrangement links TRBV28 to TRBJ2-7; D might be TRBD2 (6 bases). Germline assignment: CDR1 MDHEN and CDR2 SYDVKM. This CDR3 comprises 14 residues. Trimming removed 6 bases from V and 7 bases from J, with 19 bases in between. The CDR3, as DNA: TGTGCCAGCAGACACACGGAGGGCCTGGGTGAGCAGTACTTC. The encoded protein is CASRHTEGLGEQYF.

The CDR3 DNA reads TGTGCCAGCTCATCTCCCTGGGACAGGGGAGTTGGGAACACTGAAGCTTTCTTT. Protein product: CASSSPWDRGVGNTEAFF. The chain is built from TRBV18 and TRBJ1-1, with 10 bases identical to TRBD1. CDR3 size: 18 residues. Germline lookup yields CDR1 KGHSH and CDR2 LQKENI. J gave up 1 base and V 5 bases, and 13 bases lay outside the gene matches.

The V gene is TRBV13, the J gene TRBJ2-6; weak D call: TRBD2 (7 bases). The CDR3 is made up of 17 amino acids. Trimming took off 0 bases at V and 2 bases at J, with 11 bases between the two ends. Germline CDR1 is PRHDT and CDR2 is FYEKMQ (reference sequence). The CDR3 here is CASSLGGRGTGANVLTF. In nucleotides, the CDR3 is TGTGCCAGCAGCTTAGGGGGGAGGGGGACTGGGGCCAACGTCCTGACTTTC.

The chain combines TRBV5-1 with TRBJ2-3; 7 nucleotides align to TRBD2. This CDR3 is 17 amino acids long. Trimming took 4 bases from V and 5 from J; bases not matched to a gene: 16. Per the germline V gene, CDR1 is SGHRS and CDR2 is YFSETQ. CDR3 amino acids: CASSPGLVGGNRDTQYF. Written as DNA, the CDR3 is TGCGCCAGCAGCCCAGGACTAGTTGGGGGGAATAGAGATACGCAGTATTTT.

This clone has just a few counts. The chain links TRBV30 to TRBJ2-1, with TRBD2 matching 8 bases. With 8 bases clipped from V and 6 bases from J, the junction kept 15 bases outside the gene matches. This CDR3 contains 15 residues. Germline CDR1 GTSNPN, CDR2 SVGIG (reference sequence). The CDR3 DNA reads TGTGCCCATACGCACGGTAGCGGGGATTCCAATGAGCAGTTCTTC. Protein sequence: CAHTHGSGDSNEQFF. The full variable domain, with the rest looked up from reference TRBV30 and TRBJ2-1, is SQTIHQWPATLVQPVGSPLSLECTVEGTSNPNLYWYRQAAGRGLQLLFYSVGIGQISSEVPQNLSASRPQDRQFILSSKKLLLSDSGFYLCAHTHGSGDSNEQFFGPGTRLTVL.

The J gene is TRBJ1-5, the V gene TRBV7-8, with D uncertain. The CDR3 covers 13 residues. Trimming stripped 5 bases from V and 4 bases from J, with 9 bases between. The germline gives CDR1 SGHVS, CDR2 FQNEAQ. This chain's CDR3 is CASSLSGNQPQHF. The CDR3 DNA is TGTGCCAGCAGCCTATCCGGGAATCAGCCCCAGCATTTT.

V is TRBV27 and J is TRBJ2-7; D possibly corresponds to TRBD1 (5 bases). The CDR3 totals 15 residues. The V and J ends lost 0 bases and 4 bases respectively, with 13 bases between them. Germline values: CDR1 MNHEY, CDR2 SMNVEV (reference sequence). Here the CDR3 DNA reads TGTGCCAGCAGTTTATCGAGCAGGACACTTTACGAGCAGTACTTC. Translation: CASSLSSRTLYEQYF.

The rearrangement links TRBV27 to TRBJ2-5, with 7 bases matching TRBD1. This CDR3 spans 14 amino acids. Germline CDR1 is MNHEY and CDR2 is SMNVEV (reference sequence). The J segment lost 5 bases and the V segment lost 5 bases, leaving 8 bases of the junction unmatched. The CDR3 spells CASSARGRGETQYF. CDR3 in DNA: TGTGCCAGCAGTGCGAGGGGGCGAGGGGAGACCCAGTACTTC.

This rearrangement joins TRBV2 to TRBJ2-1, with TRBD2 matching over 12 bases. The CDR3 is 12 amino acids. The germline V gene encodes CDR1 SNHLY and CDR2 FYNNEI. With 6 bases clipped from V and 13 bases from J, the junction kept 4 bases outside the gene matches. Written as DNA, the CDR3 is TGTGCCAGCAGGGGGACTAGCGGGCTTCAGTTCTTC. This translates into CASRGTSGLQFF.

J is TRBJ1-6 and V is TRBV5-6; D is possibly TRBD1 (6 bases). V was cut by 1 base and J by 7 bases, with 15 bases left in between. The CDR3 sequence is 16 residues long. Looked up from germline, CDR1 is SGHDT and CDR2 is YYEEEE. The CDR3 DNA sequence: TGTGCCAGCAGCTTGTCGCGGGGGCCGTACAATTCACCCCTCCACTTT. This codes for CASSLSRGPYNSPLHF.

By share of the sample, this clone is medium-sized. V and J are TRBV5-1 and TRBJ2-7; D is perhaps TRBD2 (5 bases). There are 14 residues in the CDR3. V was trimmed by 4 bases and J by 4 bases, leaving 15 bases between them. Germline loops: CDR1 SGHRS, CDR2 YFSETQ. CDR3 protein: CASSLAYGLYEQYF. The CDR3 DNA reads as TGCGCCAGCAGCCTGGCTTACGGACTTTACGAGCAGTACTTC.

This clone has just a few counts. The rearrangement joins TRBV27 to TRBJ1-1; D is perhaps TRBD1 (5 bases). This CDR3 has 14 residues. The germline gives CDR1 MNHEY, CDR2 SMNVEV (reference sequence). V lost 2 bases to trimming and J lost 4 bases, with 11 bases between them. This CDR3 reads CASSLLGGITEAFF. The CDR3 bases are TGTGCCAGCAGTTTACTGGGGGGGATCACTGAAGCTTTCTTT.

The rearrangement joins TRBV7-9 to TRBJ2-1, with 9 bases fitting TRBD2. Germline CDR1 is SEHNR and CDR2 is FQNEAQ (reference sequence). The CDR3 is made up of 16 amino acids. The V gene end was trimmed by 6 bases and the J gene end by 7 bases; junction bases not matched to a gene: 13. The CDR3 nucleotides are TGTGCCAGCAGGCCCGCGGGCGGGGGGGCCGGGAATGAGCAGTTCTTC. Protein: CASRPAGGGAGNEQFF. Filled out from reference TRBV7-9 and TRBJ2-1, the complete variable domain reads DTGVSQNPRHKITKRGQNVTFRCDPISEHNRLYWYRQTLGQGPEFLTYFQNEAQLEKSRLLSDRFSAERPKGSFSTLEIQRTEQGDSAMYLCASRPAGGGAGNEQFFGPGTRLTVL.

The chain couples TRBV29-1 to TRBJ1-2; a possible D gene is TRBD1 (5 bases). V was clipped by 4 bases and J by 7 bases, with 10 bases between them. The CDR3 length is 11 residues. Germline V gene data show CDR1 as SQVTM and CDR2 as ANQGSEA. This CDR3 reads CSVVGRVGYTF. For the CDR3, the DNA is TGCAGCGTTGTCGGCAGGGTTGGCTACACCTTC.

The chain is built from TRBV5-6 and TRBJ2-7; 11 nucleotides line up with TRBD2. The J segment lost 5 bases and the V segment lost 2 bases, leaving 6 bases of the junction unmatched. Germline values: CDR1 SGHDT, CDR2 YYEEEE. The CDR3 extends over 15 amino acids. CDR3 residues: CASSLTTSGIHEQYF. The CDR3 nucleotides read TGTGCCAGCAGCTTAACGACTAGCGGGATCCACGAGCAGTACTTC.

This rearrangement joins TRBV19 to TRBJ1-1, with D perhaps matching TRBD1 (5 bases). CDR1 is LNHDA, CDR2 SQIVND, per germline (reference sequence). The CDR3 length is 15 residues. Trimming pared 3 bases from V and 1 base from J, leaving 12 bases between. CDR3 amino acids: CASSIWGDGNTEAFF. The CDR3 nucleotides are TGTGCCAGTAGTATTTGGGGGGACGGGAACACTGAAGCTTTCTTT.

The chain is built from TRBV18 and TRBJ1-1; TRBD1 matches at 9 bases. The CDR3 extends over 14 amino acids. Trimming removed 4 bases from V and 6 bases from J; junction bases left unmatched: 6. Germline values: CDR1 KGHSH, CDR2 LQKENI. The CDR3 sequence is CASSLRDREPEAFF. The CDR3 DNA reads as TGTGCCAGCTCACTCCGGGACAGGGAGCCTGAAGCTTTCTTT.

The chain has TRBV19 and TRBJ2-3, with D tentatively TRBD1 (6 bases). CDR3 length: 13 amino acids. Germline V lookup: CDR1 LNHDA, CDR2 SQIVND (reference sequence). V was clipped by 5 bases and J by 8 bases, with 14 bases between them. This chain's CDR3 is CASSARDTFTQYF. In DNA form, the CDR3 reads TGTGCCAGTAGTGCACGGGACACCTTTACGCAGTATTTT.